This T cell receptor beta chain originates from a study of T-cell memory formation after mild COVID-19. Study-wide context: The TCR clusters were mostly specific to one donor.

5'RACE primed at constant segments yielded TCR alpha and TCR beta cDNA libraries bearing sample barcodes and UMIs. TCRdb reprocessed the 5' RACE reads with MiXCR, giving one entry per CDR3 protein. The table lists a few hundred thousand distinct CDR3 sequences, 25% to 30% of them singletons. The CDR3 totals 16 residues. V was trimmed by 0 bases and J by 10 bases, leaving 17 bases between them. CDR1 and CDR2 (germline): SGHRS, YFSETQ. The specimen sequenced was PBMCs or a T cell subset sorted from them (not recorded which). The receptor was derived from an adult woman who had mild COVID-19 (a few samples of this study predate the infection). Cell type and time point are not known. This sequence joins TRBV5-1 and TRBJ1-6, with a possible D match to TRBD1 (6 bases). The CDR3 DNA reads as TGCGCCAGCAGCTTGGATGGGGGCAGTGTGGAATCACCCCTCCACTTT. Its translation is CASSLDGGSVESPLHF.